The source of this T cell receptor (beta chain) is a study of blood T cell repertoires in COVID-19 (TCRdb year 2020). Turning to the overall study: The collaborator samples originated in the United States, Italy and Spain and spanned the acute and convalescent phases of COVID-19. A freely available public database, intended as a resource for researchers studying the immune response to SARS-CoV-2, is where the repertoires were released. Where available, HLA class I and class II types were taken from metadata supplied by the sample provider and were not determined by assay-based typing. The sample metadata nearly always contained a de-identified subject ID, COVID-19 status, age in years and sex. Deeply sampled blood TCRbeta repertoires from subjects exposed to, actively infected with, or recovered from COVID-19 were included in the dataset. The prospective study material was composed of cDNA or gDNA derived from T cells, B-cell-depleted T cells, or PBMCs. The samples were drawn from two sources: the first 160 participants of the ongoing ImmuneRACE study, and 1,254 subjects contributed by 6 global collaborators. What the study reported, not specific to this receptor: The quantity of clinical and demographic metadata differed by source and by participant and was supplied without curation.

The junction shows trimming of 4 bases on V and 4 bases on J, and the gene matches do not reach 8 bases of it. Including cysteine and phenylalanine, the CDR3 has 15 amino acids. Only the CDR3 part of the read is kept: 45 bases, read in frame from the first base. CDR1 and CDR2 (SGHRS, YFSETQ) derive from the germline V gene. In Seattle, one collaborating source enrolled patients while the infection was active and tracked those patients longitudinally over the course of disease. Each collaborating institution followed its own protocols to collect whole blood in K2EDTA tubes. For TCRbeta analysis, collaborators shipped samples in one of three forms: frozen whole blood, isolated PBMCs, or DNA extracted from either of those sample types. Regarding this clone: What this receptor recognizes is not known. No much larger clone is present one base from it, and per-base qualities are unavailable.

TCRbeta CDR3 regions were amplified from genomic DNA using the immunoSEQ Assay, a bias-controlled multiplex PCR. In the paper's pipeline: Within the assay, amplification of reference gene primers was used to estimate how many nucleated cells each sample contained. Sequence reads were collapsed and filtered to measure the absolute abundance of every unique TCRbeta CDR3 rearrangement. For each sample, productive Simpson clonality was calculated as the square root of Simpson's diversity index over productive rearrangements. TCRdb carries this immuneACCESS record with in-frame sequences only. Its versions omit some clonotypes, under half of them owing to an unresolved V gene in the studies checked, with the rest unexplained. V, J and clone size were drawn from that table, and D and trimming were deduced from the DNA. The sample table contains 130,000 or so clones; only one count was recorded for approximately 90% of them. The biggest ten clones account for 2.5% of the sample.

The sequenced material came from peripheral blood. The rearranged chain carries TRBV5-1 and TRBJ1-2, and TRBD1 aligns with 9 junction nucleotides. This clonotype was sampled from a human donor with COVID-19, enrolled during active disease. The donor label of this sample is uncertain. The nucleotide sequence reads TGCGCCAGCAGCGTGACAGGGGGGTTAAGCTATGGCTACACCTTC. It translates as CASSVTGGLSYGYTF.